Each of the 2 T cell receptor beta chains below was sequenced from the same sample in a study of cytomegalovirus exposure and HLA in healthy donors. 60 Vbeta and 13 Jbeta primers were used in PCR. The table came from immunoSEQ multiplex PCR; TCRdb's copy has only in-frame clones and leaves some out. This table holds 110,000 or so clones, roughly four fifths found once. Sequenced sample: PBMCs. The source of these receptors is a young woman in good health and CMV-seronegative.

The gene calls are TRBV27 and TRBJ2-3; D unresolved. V lost 5 bases, J lost 3 bases, and 9 bases lay in between. This CDR3 is built from 13 residues. Germline assignment: CDR1 MNHEY and CDR2 SMNVEV (reference sequence). The CDR3 DNA is TGTGCCAGCAGTCCCCTCGGGACAGATACGCAGTATTTT. Translating it yields CASSPLGTDTQYF.

The rearrangement uses TRBV27 and TRBJ2-3; 7 bases agree with TRBD1. The CDR3 runs to 14 residues. In germline, CDR1 is MNHEY, CDR2 SMNVEV (reference sequence). V lost 5 bases and J lost 2; bases outside the gene matches: 4. CDR3 coding DNA: TGTGCCAGCAGTGTGGGACAGTTCACAGATACGCAGTATTTT. It codes for CASSVGQFTDTQYF.